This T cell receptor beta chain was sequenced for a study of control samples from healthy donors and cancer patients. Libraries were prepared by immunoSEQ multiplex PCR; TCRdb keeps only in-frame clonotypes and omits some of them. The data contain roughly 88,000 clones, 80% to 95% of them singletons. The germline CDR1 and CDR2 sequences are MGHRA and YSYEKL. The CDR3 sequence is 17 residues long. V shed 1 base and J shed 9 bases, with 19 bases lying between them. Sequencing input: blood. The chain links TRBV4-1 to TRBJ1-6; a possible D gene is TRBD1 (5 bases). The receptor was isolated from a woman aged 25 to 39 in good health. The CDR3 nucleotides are TGCGCCAGCAGCCAAGGGAGGGGACCTTTCTGGGGTTCACCCCTCCACTTT. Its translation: CASSQGRGPFWGSPLHF.